This paragraph reports one T cell receptor (beta chain). The data stem from a study of chemoradiotherapy in HPV16-positive cancers. About the study: A couple of HPV16-positive patients' cells yielded candidate HPV-specific clones and common motifs.

Libraries were prepared by immunoSEQ multiplex PCR; TCRdb keeps only in-frame clonotypes and omits some of them. The data contain 40,000 or so clones, roughly three quarters of them singletons. This TCR derives from a human donor with HPV-associated anogenital cancer. Here the sequenced sample was blood, taken from a patient who underwent chemoradiotherapy.

The CDR3 coding sequence is TGTGCCAGCAGCTTAGCCCCCGCTAGCGGGGGAACCTACGAGCAGTACTTC. It translates to CASSLAPASGGTYEQYF. The chain joins TRBV7-6 to TRBJ2-7; 10 bases are a match to TRBD2. V shed 0 bases and J 2 bases; nucleotides not matched to a gene: 7. Germline V gene lookup returns CDR1 SGHVS and CDR2 FNYEAQ. The CDR3 spans 17 residues.